Included here is one T cell receptor beta chain sequence, with context. Data came from immunoSEQ multiplex PCR; TCRdb stores just in-frame clones and leaves some out. The repertoire has hundreds of thousands of clones, about nine tenths of them found once; the top ten carry under 9.5%. The CDR3 contains 13 residues. Germline trimming cut 5 bases from V and 4 bases from J; bases unmatched to any gene: 3. Germline V lookup: CDR1 LGHDT, CDR2 YNNKEL (reference sequence). This entry comes from a study of blood T cell repertoires in COVID-19. Study-wide context: COVID-19 samples, acute and convalescent, were from the United States, Italy and Spain.

The study recruited people aged roughly 18 to 95 years across roughly 23 US areas. What the recovered Cohort 3 donors had was two negative PCRs, clearance, or symptom resolution. This clonotype was sampled from a woman aged 55-70 years who had recovered from COVID-19. Sample: PBMCs or T cells enriched from blood (not recorded which). This chain joins TRBV3-1 (or the pseudogene TRBV3-2) and TRBJ1-1, with TRBD1 matching 8 bases. The CDR3 reads CASSSTGGTEAFF. The CDR3 nucleotides are TGTGCCAGCAGCTCAACAGGGGGCACTGAAGCTTTCTTT.